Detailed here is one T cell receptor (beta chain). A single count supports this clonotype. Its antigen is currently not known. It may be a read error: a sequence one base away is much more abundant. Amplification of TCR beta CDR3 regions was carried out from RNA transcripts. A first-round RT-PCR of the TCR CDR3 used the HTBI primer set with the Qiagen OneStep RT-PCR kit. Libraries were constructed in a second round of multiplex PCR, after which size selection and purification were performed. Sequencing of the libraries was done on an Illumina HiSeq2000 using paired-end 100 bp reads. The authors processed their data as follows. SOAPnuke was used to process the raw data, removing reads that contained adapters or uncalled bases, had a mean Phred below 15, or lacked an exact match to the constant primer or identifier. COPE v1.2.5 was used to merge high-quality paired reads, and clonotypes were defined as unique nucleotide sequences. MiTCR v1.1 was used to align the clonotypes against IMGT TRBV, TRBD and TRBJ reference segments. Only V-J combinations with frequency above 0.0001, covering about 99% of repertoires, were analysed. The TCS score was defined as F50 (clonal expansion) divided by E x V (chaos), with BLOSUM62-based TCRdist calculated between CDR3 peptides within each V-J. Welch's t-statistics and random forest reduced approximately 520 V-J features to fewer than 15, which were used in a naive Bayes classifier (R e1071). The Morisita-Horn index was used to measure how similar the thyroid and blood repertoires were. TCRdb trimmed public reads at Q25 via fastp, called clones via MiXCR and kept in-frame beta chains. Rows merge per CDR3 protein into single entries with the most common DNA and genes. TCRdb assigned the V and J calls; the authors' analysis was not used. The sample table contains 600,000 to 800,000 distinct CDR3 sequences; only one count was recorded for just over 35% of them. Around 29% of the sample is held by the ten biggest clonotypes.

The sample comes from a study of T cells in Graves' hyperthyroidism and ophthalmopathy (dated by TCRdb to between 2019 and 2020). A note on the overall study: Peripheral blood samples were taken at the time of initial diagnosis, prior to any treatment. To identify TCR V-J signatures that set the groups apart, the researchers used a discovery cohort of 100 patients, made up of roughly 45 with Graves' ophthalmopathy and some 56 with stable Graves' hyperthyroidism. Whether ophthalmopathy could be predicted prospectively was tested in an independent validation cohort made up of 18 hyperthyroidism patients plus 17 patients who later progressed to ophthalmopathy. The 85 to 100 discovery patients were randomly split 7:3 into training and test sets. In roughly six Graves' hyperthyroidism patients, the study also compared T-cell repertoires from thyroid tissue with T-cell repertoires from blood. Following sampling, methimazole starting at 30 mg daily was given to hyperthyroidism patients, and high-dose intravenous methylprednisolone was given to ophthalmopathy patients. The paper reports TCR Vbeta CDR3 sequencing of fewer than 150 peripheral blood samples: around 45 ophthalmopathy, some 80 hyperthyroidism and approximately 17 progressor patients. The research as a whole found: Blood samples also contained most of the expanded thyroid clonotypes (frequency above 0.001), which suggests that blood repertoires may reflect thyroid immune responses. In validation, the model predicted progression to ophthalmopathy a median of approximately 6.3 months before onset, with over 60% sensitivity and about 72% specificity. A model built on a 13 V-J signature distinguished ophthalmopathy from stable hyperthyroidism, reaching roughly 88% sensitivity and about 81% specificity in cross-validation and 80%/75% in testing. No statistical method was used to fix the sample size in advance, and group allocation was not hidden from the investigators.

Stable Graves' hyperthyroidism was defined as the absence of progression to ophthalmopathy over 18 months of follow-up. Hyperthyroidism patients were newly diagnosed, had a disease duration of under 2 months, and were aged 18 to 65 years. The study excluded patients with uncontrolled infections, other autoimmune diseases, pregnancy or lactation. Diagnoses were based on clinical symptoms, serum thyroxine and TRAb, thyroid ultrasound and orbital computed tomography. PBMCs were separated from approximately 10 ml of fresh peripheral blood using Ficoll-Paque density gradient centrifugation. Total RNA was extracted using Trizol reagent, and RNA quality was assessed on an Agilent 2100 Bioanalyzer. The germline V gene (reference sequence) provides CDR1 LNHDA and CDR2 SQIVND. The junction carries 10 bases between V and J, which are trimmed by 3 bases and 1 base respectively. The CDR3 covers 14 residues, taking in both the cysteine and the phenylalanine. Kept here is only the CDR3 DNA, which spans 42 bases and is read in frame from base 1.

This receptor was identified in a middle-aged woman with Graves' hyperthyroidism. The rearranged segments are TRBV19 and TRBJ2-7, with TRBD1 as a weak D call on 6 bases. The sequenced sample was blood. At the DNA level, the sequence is TGTGCCAGTAGTATGGGACACGGGTCCTACGAGCAGTACTTC. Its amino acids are CASSMGHGSYEQYF.